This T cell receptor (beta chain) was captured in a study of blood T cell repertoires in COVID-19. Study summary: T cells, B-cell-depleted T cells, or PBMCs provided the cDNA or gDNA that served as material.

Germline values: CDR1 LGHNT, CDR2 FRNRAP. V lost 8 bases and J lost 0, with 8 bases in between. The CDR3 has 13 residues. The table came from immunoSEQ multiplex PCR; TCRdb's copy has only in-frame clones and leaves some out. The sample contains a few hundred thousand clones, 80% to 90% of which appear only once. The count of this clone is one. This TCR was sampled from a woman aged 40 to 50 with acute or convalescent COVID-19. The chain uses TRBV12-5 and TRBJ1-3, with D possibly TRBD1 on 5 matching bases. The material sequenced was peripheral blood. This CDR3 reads CASRQYSGNTIYF. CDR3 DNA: TGTGCTAGTCGACAGTACTCTGGAAACACCATATATTTT.